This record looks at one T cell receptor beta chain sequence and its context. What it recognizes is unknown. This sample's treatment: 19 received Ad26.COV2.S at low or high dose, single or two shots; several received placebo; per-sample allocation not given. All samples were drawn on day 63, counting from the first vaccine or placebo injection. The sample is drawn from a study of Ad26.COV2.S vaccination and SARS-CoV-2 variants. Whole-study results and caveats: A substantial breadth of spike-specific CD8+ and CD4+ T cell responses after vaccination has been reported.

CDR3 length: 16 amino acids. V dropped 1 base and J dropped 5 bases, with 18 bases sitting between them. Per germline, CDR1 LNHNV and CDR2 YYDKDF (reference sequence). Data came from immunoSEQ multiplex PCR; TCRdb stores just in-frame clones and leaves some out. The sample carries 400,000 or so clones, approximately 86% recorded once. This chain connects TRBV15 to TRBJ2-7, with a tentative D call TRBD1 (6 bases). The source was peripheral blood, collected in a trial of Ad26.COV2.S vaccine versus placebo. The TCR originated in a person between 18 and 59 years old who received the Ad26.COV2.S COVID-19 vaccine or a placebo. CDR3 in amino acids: CATSRVTGSRGDEQYF. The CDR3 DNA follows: TGTGCCACCAGCAGAGTCACAGGGAGTCGAGGCGACGAGCAGTACTTC.